The sequence of this T cell receptor beta chain was determined in a study of post-analysis software for immune sequencing data. About this clonotype itself: What it recognizes is unknown.

Unique-molecular-identifier-tagged TCR beta cDNA libraries were used. TCRdb processed the PCR reads anew with MiXCR; each CDR3 protein has one entry. The top ten hold over 10% of the sample, which has about 460,000 distinct CDR3 sequences, less than 45% seen once. CDR3 length equals 16 residues. The V gene's germline CDR1 is DFQATT and CDR2 SNEGSKA (reference sequence). Study observations and caveats: A few TRBV segments occurring more often in patients than controls included TRBV5-6, TRBV5-1 and TRBV20-1.

Sequencing input: blood. This chain links TRBV20-1 with TRBJ2-1, with TRBD2 matching over 9 bases. The J call may be wrong; the DNA end is better matched by TRBJ2-7. The receptor's source is a girl between 10 and 17 years old with multiple sclerosis. This chain's CDR3 is CSARVHNSGRKYEQYF. CDR3 in DNA: TGCAGTGCTAGAGTCCATAATAGCGGGAGAAAATACGAGCAGTACTTC.